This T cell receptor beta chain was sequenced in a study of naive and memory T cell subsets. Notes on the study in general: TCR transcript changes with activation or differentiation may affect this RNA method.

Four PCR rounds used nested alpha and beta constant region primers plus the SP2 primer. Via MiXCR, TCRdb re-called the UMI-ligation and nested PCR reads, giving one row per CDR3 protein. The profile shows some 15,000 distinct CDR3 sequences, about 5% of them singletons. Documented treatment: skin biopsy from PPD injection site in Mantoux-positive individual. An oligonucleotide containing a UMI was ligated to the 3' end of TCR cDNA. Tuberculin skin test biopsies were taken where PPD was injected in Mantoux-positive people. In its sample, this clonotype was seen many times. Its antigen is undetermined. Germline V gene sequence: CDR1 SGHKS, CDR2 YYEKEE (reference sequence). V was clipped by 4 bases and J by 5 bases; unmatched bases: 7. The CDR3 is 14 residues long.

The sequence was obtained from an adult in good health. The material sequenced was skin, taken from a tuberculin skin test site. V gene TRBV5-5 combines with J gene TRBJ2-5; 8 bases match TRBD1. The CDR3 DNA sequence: TGTGCCAGCAGCCTAAGGACAGGGTTGGAGACCCAGTACTTC. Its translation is CASSLRTGLETQYF.